The next 5 T cell receptor beta chains were all read from a single sample in a study of patients and donors after allogeneic stem cell transplantation. Using its own MiXCR run on the RT-PCR reads, TCRdb lists one record per CDR3 protein. This sample has about 40,000 distinct CDR3 sequences, with about 30% found just once. Sequences were obtained from blood, either unsorted or a sorted T cell fraction (not recorded which). The receptors originated from a human donor who was either an allogeneic HSCT recipient or a stem cell or donor lymphocyte infusion donor (not recorded which). It is not recorded whose cells these are; they may come from a transplant donor.

The chain uses TRBV4-3 and TRBJ2-3; D gene uncertain. CDR3 length: 14 residues. Trimming left V 2 bases short and J 4 bases short, with 10 bases between. The germline V gene has CDR1 LGHNA and CDR2 YSLEER. The CDR3 DNA reads as TGCGCCAGCAGCCAAAACGGGTTCTCAGATACGCAGTATTTT. This sequence encodes CASSQNGFSDTQYF.

This sequence joins TRBV28 and TRBJ2-1; D gene ambiguous. This CDR3 is built from 10 residues. Trimming removed 7 bases at V and 10 bases at J, with 8 bases between. Germline loops: CDR1 MDHEN, CDR2 SYDVKM. Written as DNA, the CDR3 is TGTGCCAGCACGGGCAGGGAGCAGTTCTTC. It codes for CASTGREQFF.

The chain carries TRBV28 and TRBJ2-7; 7 bases agree with TRBD2. The CDR3 totals 16 residues. CDR1 MDHEN and CDR2 SYDVKM come from the germline V gene. Trimming at V came to 5 bases and at J to 3 bases, leaving 13 bases not matched to a gene. DNA of the CDR3: TGTGCCAGCAGTCTACTAGCGAGTCCACTCTTCTACGAGCAGTACTTC. Translated, it gives CASSLLASPLFYEQYF.

This clonotype was picked up a small number of times. This chain links TRBV7-2 with TRBJ2-5; D might be TRBD2 (5 bases). V gave up 8 bases and J gave up 5 bases, with 12 bases separating them. The CDR3 has 12 amino acids. Germline V gene data show CDR1 as SGHTA and CDR2 as FQGNSA. DNA for the CDR3: TGTGCCAGCGGGAGCACGGAGGAGACCCAGTACTTC. This codes for CASGSTEETQYF. Together with reference TRBV7-2 and TRBJ2-5, the CDR3 gives the full variable domain: GAGVSQSPSNKVTEKGKDVELRCDPISGHTALYWYRQSLGQGLEFLIYFQGNSAPDKSGLPSDRFSAERTGGSVSTLTIQRTQQEDSAVYLCASGSTEETQYFGPGTRLLVL.

This clonotype is classed as medium-sized (0.01 to 0.1%). V gene TRBV7-8 combines with J gene TRBJ2-1; TRBD2 matches 13 bases. The J segment lost 8 bases and the V segment lost 5 bases, leaving 18 bases of the junction unmatched. The CDR3 spans 19 residues. Germline V lookup: CDR1 SGHVS, CDR2 FQNEAQ. The chain's CDR3 is CASSDPRTSGSRGWDEQFF. CDR3 bases: TGTGCCAGCAGCGATCCGAGGACTAGCGGGAGCCGCGGTTGGGATGAGCAGTTCTTC.